This T cell receptor beta chain was identified in a study of blood T cell repertoires in COVID-19. Profiled with immunoSEQ multiplex PCR; TCRdb holds only in-frame clones, not every one. The sample includes approximately 94,000 clones, around 90% of them seen just once. V was trimmed by 3 bases and J by 0 bases, leaving 7 bases between them. Germline lookup yields CDR1 KGHSH and CDR2 LQKENI. The CDR3 length is 14 residues. This TCR came from a human donor in a cohort sampled during active COVID-19. V and J are TRBV18 and TRBJ2-3; D is undetermined. Material for sequencing was peripheral blood. CDR3 sequence (DNA): TGTGCCAGCTCACCCCTAAGCAGCACAGATACGCAGTATTTT. Amino acids: CASSPLSSTDTQYF.